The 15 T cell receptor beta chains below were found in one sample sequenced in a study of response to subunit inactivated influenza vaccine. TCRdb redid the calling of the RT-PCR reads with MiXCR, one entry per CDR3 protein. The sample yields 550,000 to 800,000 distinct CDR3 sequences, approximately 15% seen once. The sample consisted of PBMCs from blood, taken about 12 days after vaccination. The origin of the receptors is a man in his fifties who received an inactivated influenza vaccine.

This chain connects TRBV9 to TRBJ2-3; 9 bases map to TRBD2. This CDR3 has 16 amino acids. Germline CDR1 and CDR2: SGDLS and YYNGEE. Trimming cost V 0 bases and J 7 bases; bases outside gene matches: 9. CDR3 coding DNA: TGTGCCAGCAGCGTAGAGGGGTTAGCGGGGGTTAATACGCAGTATTTT. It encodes CASSVEGLAGVNTQYF.

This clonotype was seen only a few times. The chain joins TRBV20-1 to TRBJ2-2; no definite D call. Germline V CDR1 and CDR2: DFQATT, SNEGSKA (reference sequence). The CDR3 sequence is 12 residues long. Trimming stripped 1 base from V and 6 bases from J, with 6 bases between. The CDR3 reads CSARGNSGELFF. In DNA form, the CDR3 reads TGCAGTGCTAGAGGAAACTCCGGGGAGCTGTTTTTT.

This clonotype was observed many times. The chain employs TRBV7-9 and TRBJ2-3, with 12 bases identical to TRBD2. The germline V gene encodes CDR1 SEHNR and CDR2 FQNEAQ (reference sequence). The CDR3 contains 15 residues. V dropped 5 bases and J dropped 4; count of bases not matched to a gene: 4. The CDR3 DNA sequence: TGTGCCAGCAGCCAGGGACTAGCGGGCCCAGATACGCAGTATTTT. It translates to CASSQGLAGPDTQYF. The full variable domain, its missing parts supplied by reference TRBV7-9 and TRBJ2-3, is DTGVSQNPRHKITKRGQNVTFRCDPISEHNRLYWYRQTLGQGPEFLTYFQNEAQLEKSRLLSDRFSAERPKGSFSTLEIQRTEQGDSAMYLCASSQGLAGPDTQYFGPGTRLTVL.

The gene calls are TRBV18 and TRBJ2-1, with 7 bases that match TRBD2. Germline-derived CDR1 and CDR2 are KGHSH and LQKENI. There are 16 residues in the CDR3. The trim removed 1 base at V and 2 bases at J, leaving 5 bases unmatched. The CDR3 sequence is CASSPRPGGTYNEQFF. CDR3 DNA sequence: TGTGCCAGCTCACCACGCCCCGGGGGGACCTACAATGAGCAGTTCTTC.

CDR3 in amino acids: CASSKASGGGNQPQHF. DNA of the CDR3: TGTGCCAGCAGCAAAGCATCCGGGGGAGGTAATCAGCCCCAGCATTTT. V is TRBV21-1 and J is TRBJ1-5. TRBV21-1 is labeled a pseudogene. The CDR3 extends over 16 amino acids.

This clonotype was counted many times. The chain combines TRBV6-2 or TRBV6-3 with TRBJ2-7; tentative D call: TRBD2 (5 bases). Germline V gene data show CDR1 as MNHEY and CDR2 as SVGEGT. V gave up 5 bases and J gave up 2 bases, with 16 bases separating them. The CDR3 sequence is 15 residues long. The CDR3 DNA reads TGTGCCAGCAGTACTAGGTCAGTTTTTACCTACGAGCAGTACTTC. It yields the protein CASSTRSVFTYEQYF.

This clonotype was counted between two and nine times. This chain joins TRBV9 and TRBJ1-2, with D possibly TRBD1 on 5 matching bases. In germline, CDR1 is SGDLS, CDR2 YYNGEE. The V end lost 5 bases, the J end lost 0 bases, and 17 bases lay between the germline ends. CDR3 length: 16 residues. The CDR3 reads CASSYSAGGANYGYTF. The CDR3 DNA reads TGTGCCAGCAGTTATTCTGCCGGGGGAGCTAACTATGGCTACACCTTC.

This CDR3 is CASSHPLGPEAFF. The CDR3, as DNA: TGTGCCAGCAGCCATCCCCTTGGTCCCGAAGCTTTCTTT. The V and J genes are TRBV4-2 and TRBJ1-1; D remains unclear. Between the trimmed V and J ends, which lost 3 bases and 8 bases, there was a span of 13 bases. Germline CDR1 LGHNA, CDR2 YNFKEQ. The CDR3 consists of 13 residues.

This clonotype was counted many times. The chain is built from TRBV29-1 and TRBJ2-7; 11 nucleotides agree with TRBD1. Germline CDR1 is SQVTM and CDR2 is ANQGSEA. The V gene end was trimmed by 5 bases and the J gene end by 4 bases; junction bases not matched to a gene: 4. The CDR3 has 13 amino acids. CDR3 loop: CSVLGTGGYEQYF. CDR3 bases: TGCAGCGTTTTAGGGACAGGGGGGTACGAGCAGTACTTC.

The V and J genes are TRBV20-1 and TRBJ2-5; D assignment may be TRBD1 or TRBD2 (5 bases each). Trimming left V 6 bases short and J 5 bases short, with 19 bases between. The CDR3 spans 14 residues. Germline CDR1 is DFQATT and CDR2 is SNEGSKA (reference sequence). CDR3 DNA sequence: TGCAGTGCCGCAGGGCGCCTAGCACCGGAGACCCAGTACTTC. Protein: CSAAGRLAPETQYF.

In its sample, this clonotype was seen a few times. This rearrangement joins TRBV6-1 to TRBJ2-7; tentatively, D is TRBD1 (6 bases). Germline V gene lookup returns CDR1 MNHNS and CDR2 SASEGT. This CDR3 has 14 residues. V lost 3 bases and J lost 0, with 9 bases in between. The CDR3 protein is CASSEAGASYEQYF. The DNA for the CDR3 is TGTGCCAGCAGTGAGGCAGGGGCCTCCTACGAGCAGTACTTC.

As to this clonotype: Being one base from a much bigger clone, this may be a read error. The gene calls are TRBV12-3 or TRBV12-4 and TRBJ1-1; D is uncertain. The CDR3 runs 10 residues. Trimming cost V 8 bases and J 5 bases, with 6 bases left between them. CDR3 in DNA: TGTGCCAGCTGGCGGACTGAAGCTTTCTTT. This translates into CASWRTEAFF.

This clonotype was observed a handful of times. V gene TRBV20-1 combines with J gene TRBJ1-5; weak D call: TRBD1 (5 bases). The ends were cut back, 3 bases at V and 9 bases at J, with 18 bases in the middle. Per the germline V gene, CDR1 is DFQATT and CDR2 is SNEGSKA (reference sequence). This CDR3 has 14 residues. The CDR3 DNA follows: TGCAGTGCTAGGGGGACTCACAGTAAGACGCCCCAGCATTTT. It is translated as CSARGTHSKTPQHF.

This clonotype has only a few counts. The CDR3 sequence is CASGAGEYTDTQYF. In DNA form, the CDR3 reads TGCGCCAGCGGGGCAGGGGAGTACACAGATACGCAGTATTTT. This sequence joins TRBV5-1 and TRBJ2-3; tentative D call: TRBD1 (6 bases). The V and J ends lost 7 bases and 2 bases respectively, with 14 bases between them. The CDR3 consists of 14 residues. Germline V gene sequence: CDR1 SGHRS, CDR2 YFSETQ.

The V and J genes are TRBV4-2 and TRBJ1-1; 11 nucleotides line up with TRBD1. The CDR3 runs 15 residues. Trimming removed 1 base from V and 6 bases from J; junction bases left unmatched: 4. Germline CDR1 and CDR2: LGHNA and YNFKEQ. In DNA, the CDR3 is TGTGCCAGCAGCCAAGCCCAGGGACAGGGGGCTGAAGCTTTCTTT. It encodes CASSQAQGQGAEAFF.